The rows below give T cell receptor beta chains drawn from one sample of a study of blood T cell repertoires in COVID-19. Data came from immunoSEQ multiplex PCR; TCRdb stores just in-frame clones and leaves some out. The sample has about 250,000 clones, roughly 89% seen once; the top ten hold about 3%. The sample comprised peripheral blood. These receptors were collected from a young woman with active or convalescent COVID-19. Each CDR3 is given with its conserved first and last residue. The D gene is left open where the match is weak. The size of a clone is reported for some rows only, either as once, few or many, or as a class for expanded clones.

V gene: TRBV28; D gene: .; clone size: .; J gene: TRBJ1-4; CDR3 protein: CASSEGGATNEKLFF; CDR3 DNA: TGTGCCAGCAGTGAAGGAGGAGCAACTAATGAAAAACTGTTTTTT
V gene: TRBV2; D gene: .; clone size: few; J gene: TRBJ1-5; CDR3 protein: CASSFSGNQPQHF; CDR3 DNA: TGTGCCAGCAGTTTCAGTGGCAATCAGCCCCAGCATTTT
V gene: TRBV15; D gene: TRBD2; clone size: .; J gene: TRBJ2-3; CDR3 protein: CATSLGTSVSTDTQYF; CDR3 DNA: TGTGCCACCAGCCTTGGGACTAGCGTAAGCACAGATACGCAGTATTTT
V gene: TRBV7-2; D gene: TRBD1; clone size: .; J gene: TRBJ2-3; CDR3 protein: CASSGQGAAYTQYF; CDR3 DNA: TGTGCCAGCAGCGGACAGGGGGCGGCTTATACGCAGTATTTT
V gene: TRBV18; D gene: .; clone size: .; J gene: TRBJ1-4; CDR3 protein: CASSLRVTNEKLFF; CDR3 DNA: TGTGCCAGCTCATTGAGAGTAACTAATGAAAAACTGTTTTTT
V gene: TRBV7-2; D gene: .; clone size: .; J gene: TRBJ2-5; CDR3 protein: CASSLKGGETQYF; CDR3 DNA: TGTGCCAGCAGCTTAAAGGGGGGGGAGACCCAGTACTTC
V gene: TRBV29-1; D gene: .; clone size: .; J gene: TRBJ1-2; CDR3 protein: CSVGISRGGNYGYTF; CDR3 DNA: TGCAGCGTCGGAATCAGTAGGGGGGGGAACTATGGCTACACCTTC
V gene: TRBV4-2; D gene: .; clone size: .; J gene: TRBJ2-5; CDR3 protein: CASSQESRQETQYF; CDR3 DNA: TGTGCCAGCAGCCAAGAGTCTAGACAAGAGACCCAGTACTTC
V gene: TRBV3-1/TRBV3-2; D gene: .; clone size: .; J gene: TRBJ1-2; CDR3 protein: CASSQEQIYGYTF; CDR3 DNA: TGTGCCAGCAGCCAAGAACAGATTTATGGCTACACCTTC
V gene: TRBV2; D gene: .; clone size: .; J gene: TRBJ2-3; CDR3 protein: CATVTDTQYF; CDR3 DNA: TGTGCCACAGTGACAGATACGCAGTATTTT
V gene: TRBV5-6; D gene: TRBD1; clone size: few; J gene: TRBJ1-2; CDR3 protein: CASSSDRGHYGYTF; CDR3 DNA: TGTGCCAGCAGCTCTGACAGGGGGCACTATGGCTACACCTTC
V gene: TRBV7-2; D gene: .; clone size: once; J gene: TRBJ2-7; CDR3 protein: CASSRGGAYEQYF; CDR3 DNA: TGTGCCAGCAGCCGCGGCGGGGCCTACGAGCAGTACTTC
V gene: TRBV29-1; D gene: .; clone size: .; J gene: TRBJ1-1; CDR3 protein: CSGQEGVFEAFF; CDR3 DNA: TGCAGTGGGCAGGAGGGTGTGTTTGAAGCTTTCTTT
V gene: TRBV6-5; D gene: .; clone size: .; J gene: TRBJ1-3; CDR3 protein: CASLPGLLRNTIYF; CDR3 DNA: TGTGCCAGCCTACCGGGTCTCTTGAGAAACACCATATATTTT
V gene: TRBV6-4; D gene: TRBD1; clone size: .; J gene: TRBJ2-1; CDR3 protein: CASSDSTGGNEQFF; CDR3 DNA: TGTGCCAGCAGTGACTCGACAGGGGGCAATGAGCAGTTCTTC
V gene: TRBV18; D gene: .; clone size: few; J gene: TRBJ1-1; CDR3 protein: CASSPQMNTEAFF; CDR3 DNA: TGTGCCAGCTCACCCCAGATGAACACTGAAGCTTTCTTT
V gene: TRBV21-1; D gene: .; clone size: once; J gene: TRBJ1-3; CDR3 protein: CASSKRSTVSGNTIYF; CDR3 DNA: TGTGCCAGCAGCAAAAGGTCGACAGTCTCTGGAAACACCATATATTTT
V gene: TRBV4-2; D gene: .; clone size: .; J gene: TRBJ2-5; CDR3 protein: CASSQVGQETQYF; CDR3 DNA: TGTGCCAGCAGCCAAGTCGGTCAAGAGACCCAGTACTTC
V gene: TRBV6-4; D gene: TRBD2; clone size: .; J gene: TRBJ2-5; CDR3 protein: CASSDFGGGPQETQYF; CDR3 DNA: TGTGCCAGCAGTGACTTCGGGGGGGGGCCCCAAGAGACCCAGTACTTC
V gene: TRBV5-6; D gene: TRBD1; clone size: .; J gene: TRBJ2-3; CDR3 protein: CASSLARAPGQGKPDTQYF; CDR3 DNA: TGTGCCAGCAGCTTGGCCCGGGCGCCGGGACAGGGGAAGCCAGATACGCAGTATTTT
V gene: TRBV19; D gene: .; clone size: .; J gene: TRBJ1-5; CDR3 protein: CASSIGKHSNQPQHF; CDR3 DNA: TGTGCCAGTAGTATAGGAAAGCATAGCAATCAGCCCCAGCATTTT
V gene: TRBV6-6; D gene: .; clone size: .; J gene: TRBJ1-2; CDR3 protein: CASNGQTEGYTF; CDR3 DNA: TGTGCCAGCAACGGACAAACAGAAGGCTACACCTTC
V gene: TRBV5-1; D gene: TRBD2; clone size: .; J gene: TRBJ2-1; CDR3 protein: CASSSGTSGNEQFF; CDR3 DNA: TGCGCCAGCAGCTCCGGGACTAGCGGCAATGAGCAGTTCTTC
V gene: TRBV5-1; D gene: .; clone size: .; J gene: TRBJ1-1; CDR3 protein: CASSFTSSRRTEAFF; CDR3 DNA: TGCGCCAGCAGCTTCACTAGTTCTCGCCGCACTGAAGCTTTCTTT
V gene: TRBV4-3; D gene: TRBD1; clone size: .; J gene: TRBJ2-7; CDR3 protein: CASSQTGTGVPYEQYF; CDR3 DNA: TGCGCCAGCAGCCAAACCGGGACAGGGGTTCCCTACGAGCAGTACTTC
V gene: TRBV2; D gene: TRBD1; clone size: .; J gene: TRBJ1-6; CDR3 protein: CASRTTGAYNSPLHF; CDR3 DNA: TGTGCCAGCAGGACTACAGGGGCCTATAATTCACCCCTCCACTTT
V gene: TRBV25-1; D gene: TRBD1; clone size: .; J gene: TRBJ2-3; CDR3 protein: CASSPTGGESDTQYF; CDR3 DNA: TGTGCCAGCAGCCCGACAGGGGGTGAGTCAGATACGCAGTATTTT
V gene: TRBV7-2; D gene: TRBD2; clone size: .; J gene: TRBJ2-1; CDR3 protein: CASSLVSAGGQNEQFF; CDR3 DNA: TGTGCCAGCAGCTTAGTATCAGCGGGGGGGCAGAATGAGCAGTTCTTC
V gene: TRBV7-9; D gene: TRBD1; clone size: few; J gene: TRBJ1-2; CDR3 protein: CASSTADRGHYGYTF; CDR3 DNA: TGTGCCAGCAGCACCGCCGACAGGGGTCACTATGGCTACACCTTC
V gene: TRBV29-1; D gene: .; clone size: .; J gene: TRBJ1-2; CDR3 protein: CSAGEPGYTF; CDR3 DNA: TGCAGCGCCGGAGAACCTGGCTACACCTTC
V gene: TRBV7-2; D gene: TRBD1; clone size: few; J gene: TRBJ1-2; CDR3 protein: CASSRRGQGNNYGYTF; CDR3 DNA: TGTGCCAGCAGCAGACGGGGACAGGGGAATAACTATGGCTACACCTTC
V gene: TRBV7-2; D gene: .; clone size: .; J gene: TRBJ1-6; CDR3 protein: CASSQAHGLPSYNSPLHF; CDR3 DNA: TGTGCCAGCAGCCAGGCCCACGGTTTACCCTCCTATAATTCACCCCTCCACTTT
V gene: TRBV5-6; D gene: .; clone size: .; J gene: TRBJ1-1; CDR3 protein: CASSLDSGSEAFF; CDR3 DNA: TGTGCCAGCAGCTTGGACAGTGGGTCTGAAGCTTTCTTT
V gene: TRBV6-5; D gene: .; clone size: once; J gene: TRBJ1-3; CDR3 protein: CASRFRRGNTIYF; CDR3 DNA: TGTGCCAGCAGGTTCAGGCGTGGAAACACCATATATTTT
V gene: TRBV5-5; D gene: TRBD1; clone size: .; J gene: TRBJ2-2; CDR3 protein: CASSSTGGRAGELFF; CDR3 DNA: TGTGCCAGCAGCTCCACAGGGGGCAGGGCCGGGGAGCTGTTTTTT
V gene: TRBV7-6; D gene: .; clone size: .; J gene: TRBJ2-7; CDR3 protein: CASRPSGGESYEQYF; CDR3 DNA: TGTGCCAGCAGGCCTTCGGGGGGCGAATCCTACGAGCAGTACTTC
V gene: TRBV4-3; D gene: .; clone size: .; J gene: TRBJ1-2; CDR3 protein: CASSQGAGAGYTF; CDR3 DNA: TGCGCCAGCAGCCAAGGGGCTGGGGCTGGCTACACCTTC
V gene: TRBV29-1; D gene: .; clone size: .; J gene: TRBJ2-3; CDR3 protein: CSVSGGSGATDTQYF; CDR3 DNA: TGCAGCGTCTCCGGGGGCAGCGGGGCCACAGATACGCAGTATTTT
V gene: TRBV10-3; D gene: .; clone size: .; J gene: TRBJ1-3; CDR3 protein: CAIRESGSGNTIYF; CDR3 DNA: TGTGCCATCAGGGAGTCTGGGAGTGGAAACACCATATATTTT
V gene: TRBV5-1; D gene: TRBD1; clone size: .; J gene: TRBJ1-2; CDR3 protein: CASSGGTAFYGYTF; CDR3 DNA: TGCGCCAGCAGCGGGGGGACAGCCTTCTATGGCTACACCTTC
V gene: TRBV5-1; D gene: TRBD2; clone size: .; J gene: TRBJ2-3; CDR3 protein: CASSVGLAGADTQYF; CDR3 DNA: TGCGCCAGCAGCGTGGGACTAGCGGGGGCAGATACGCAGTATTTT
V gene: TRBV15; D gene: .; clone size: few; J gene: TRBJ1-5; CDR3 protein: CATRRQESNQPQHF; CDR3 DNA: TGTGCCACCCGGAGACAGGAATCAAATCAGCCCCAGCATTTT